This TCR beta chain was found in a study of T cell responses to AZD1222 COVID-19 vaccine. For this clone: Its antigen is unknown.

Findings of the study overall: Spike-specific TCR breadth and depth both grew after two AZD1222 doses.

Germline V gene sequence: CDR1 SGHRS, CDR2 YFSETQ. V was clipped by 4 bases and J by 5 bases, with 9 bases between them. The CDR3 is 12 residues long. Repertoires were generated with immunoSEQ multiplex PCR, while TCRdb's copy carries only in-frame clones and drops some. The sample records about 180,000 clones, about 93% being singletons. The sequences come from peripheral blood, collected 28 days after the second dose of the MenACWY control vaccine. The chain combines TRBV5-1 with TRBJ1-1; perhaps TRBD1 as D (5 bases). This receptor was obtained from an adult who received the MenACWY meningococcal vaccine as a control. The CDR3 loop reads CASSAGGTEAFF. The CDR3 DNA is TGCGCCAGCAGCGCCGGGGGGACTGAAGCTTTCTTT.